These T cell receptor beta chains were read from a single sample in a study of cytomegalovirus exposure and HLA in healthy donors. Some clones are missing from TCRdb's copy, which holds only in-frame ones; the method was immunoSEQ multiplex PCR. The sample records some 97,000 clones, around three quarters being singletons. The sequenced material came from PBMCs. These receptors all come from a woman in her forties or fifties in good health and CMV-seropositive. Both conserved end residues are part of each CDR3. Fields, in order: clone size, V gene, CDR3 protein. Size tells how often a clone was seen (once, few, many) or the class of an expanded clone, and some rows leave it out.

NA TRBV7-7 CASSSRGTGELFF
NA TRBV30 CAWSLPRGGRNTEAFF
NA TRBV10-3 CAISGVGQGPYGYTF
few TRBV4-1 CASSPRGGTDTQYF
NA TRBV21-1 CASPLGLAGGADTQYF
NA TRBV19 CASSTAEREETQYF
NA TRBV9 CASSVQGSNTEAFF
NA TRBV5-1 CASSLAGETTDTQYF
once TRBV6-5 CASSFGGARYNEQFF
once TRBV7-3 CASSSISGYGYTF
NA TRBV5-1 CASSPLAGAQETQYF
NA TRBV7-9 CSSSLEAGMNTEAFF
NA TRBV27 CASRRQGTDTQYF
once TRBV7-7 CASGPDSANGYTF
NA TRBV5-6 CASSLEWGGHGYTF
NA TRBV10-3 CAILRTSGYTGELFF
NA TRBV7-9 CASSSPYSGRAGEQYF
once TRBV10-3 CAISESKTGVSYEQYF
NA TRBV5-6 CASSLASGIFVDTQYF
few TRBV30 CAWSGPGFNEQYF
once TRBV25-1 CASSQTGGIVHEQFF
few TRBV9 CASSLTGTGREEQYF
NA TRBV27 CASSLSGQAGEAEAFF
NA TRBV10-3 CASQTGGGSPLHF
NA TRBV5-1 CASSLSGKTEAFF
NA TRBV10-3 CATRRQAMNTEAFF
NA TRBV14 CAGGLARGEQFF
NA TRBV9 CASSLTGTGDKAFF
NA TRBV11-2 CASSSFSGQGTEAFF
NA TRBV19 CASSVGQGIYEQYF
NA TRBV5-1 CASSTLGAGIETQYF
NA TRBV6-5 CASSNTGMLSGYTF
NA TRBV12-5 CASGWGLGTGGLETQYF
NA TRBV12-5 CASGWRGLERGTNNEQFF
NA TRBV6-1 CAINLTGGARQYF
NA TRBV27 CASSFPGGKNTGELFF
NA TRBV25-1 CASSNRGSSYEQYF
NA TRBV9 CASSVGSGLAGGGDYNEQFF
few TRBV29-1 CSVIQAYNEQFF
NA TRBV19 CASSMNGGGEQYF
NA TRBV7-3 CAVLSGGARNEQFF
NA TRBV7-6 CASSPRLNTGELFF
NA TRBV27 CASSSPGSYEQYF
once TRBV11-2 CASSLLQGAETQYF
NA TRBV5-1 CASSLQGATVNEKLFF
NA TRBV4-1 CASSQSRDRGLYEQYF
NA TRBV5-5 CASSFGVGTGPGYTF
NA TRBV6-1 CASRGLAGDTQYF
NA TRBV7-9 CASSPGDRGLQETQYF
NA TRBV30 CAGLAGGPNEQFF